This passage covers 10 T cell receptor beta chains from one sample sequenced in a study of PD-L1 blockade in urothelial cancer (dated by TCRdb to 2016 to 2017). Library preparation employed the immunoSEQ multiplex PCR assay. Sourced from immuneACCESS, this table was stored by TCRdb with only in-frame sequences that have V and J called. A share of the clones is absent; for the studies checked, an unresolved V gene accounts for under half, and the remainder has no known explanation. For this sample there are 70,000 to 75,000 clones; around nine tenths appear just once. Together, the top ten hold 3.4% of the sample. This specimen was PBMCs, taken around atezolizumab (anti-PD-L1) treatment. All receptors come from a man in his 60s with urothelial cancer.

The chain has TRBV6-5 and TRBJ2-5, with 10 bases lining up with TRBD2. The junction had 8 bases not matched to a gene; V was cut back by 5 bases and J by 5 bases. Germline CDR1 is MNHEY and CDR2 is SVGAGI. The CDR3 has 15 amino acids. Here the CDR3 DNA reads TGTGCCAGCAGTAGGGCTAGCGGGAGTTCGGAGACCCAGTACTTC. Protein: CASSRASGSSETQYF.

V usage is TRBV9 and J usage is TRBJ2-7, with 8 bases identical to TRBD1. The length of the CDR3 is 15 residues. V lost 0 bases, J lost 3 bases, and 5 bases stayed unmatched. Germline V CDR1 and CDR2: SGDLS, YYNGEE. The CDR3 DNA sequence: TGTGCCAGCAGCGTAGAAACAGGGGGAGTCTACGAGCAGTACTTC. Translated: CASSVETGGVYEQYF.

This sequence joins TRBV10-3 and TRBJ1-4; 7 bases match TRBD1. V was pared by 5 bases and J by 11 bases, with 17 bases of the junction left unmatched. Germline V gene data show CDR1 as ENHRY and CDR2 as SYGVKD. CDR3 size: 16 residues. CDR3 loop: CAISSPGETGLGKLFF. CDR3 coding DNA: TGTGCCATCAGTTCCCCTGGTGAGACAGGGCTGGGTAAACTGTTTTTT.

Points on this clone: Other DNA sequences within the sample encode an identical CDR3. V usage is TRBV11-2 and J usage is TRBJ2-1; perhaps TRBD1 as D (6 bases). The V and J ends lost 0 bases and 1 base respectively, with 7 bases between them. This CDR3 spans 15 amino acids. In germline, CDR1 is SGHAT, CDR2 FQNNGV. The CDR3: CASSLEGQSYNEQFF. The CDR3 bases are TGTGCCAGCAGCTTAGAAGGACAGTCCTACAATGAGCAGTTCTTC.

The chain carries TRBV5-1 and TRBJ2-4, with 9 bases that match TRBD1. The V gene end was trimmed by 3 bases and the J gene end by 2 bases; junction bases not matched to a gene: 6. This CDR3 spans 16 amino acids. CDR1 is SGHRS, CDR2 YFSETQ, per germline. CDR3 protein: CASSWGQGNTKNIQYF. CDR3 coding DNA: TGCGCCAGCAGCTGGGGACAGGGTAACACCAAAAACATTCAGTACTTC.

This clone was recorded once. The chain carries TRBV4-3 and TRBJ1-5, with D unresolved. The CDR3 covers 16 residues. V lost 2 bases, J lost 1 base, and 12 bases lay in between. The germline CDR1 and CDR2 sequences are LGHNA and YSLEER. CDR3 sequence: CASSQSYGLSNQPQHF. As DNA, the CDR3 is TGCGCCAGCAGCCAATCATACGGTTTGAGCAATCAGCCCCAGCATTTT.

The chain joins TRBV2 to TRBJ2-2, with D possibly being TRBD2 (6 bases). The V end was cut by 2 bases, the J end by 4 bases, with 14 bases between. CDR3 size: 16 residues. The germline CDR1 and CDR2 sequences are SNHLY and FYNNEI. CDR3 protein: CASSERLGSITGELFF. CDR3 nucleotides: TGTGCCAGCAGTGAAAGACTAGGCTCCATCACCGGGGAGCTGTTTTTT.

V gene TRBV18 combines with J gene TRBJ2-7; 10 nucleotides line up with TRBD1. The CDR3 loop spans 15 amino acids. Germline V CDR1 and CDR2: KGHSH, LQKENI. Unmatched junction bases numbered 2, after V lost 3 bases and J lost 0 bases. The CDR3 here is CASSPGTGVSYEQYF. The CDR3 region has the DNA TGTGCCAGCTCACCTGGGACAGGGGTCTCCTACGAGCAGTACTTC. Combining the CDR3 with reference TRBV18 and TRBJ2-7 gives the whole variable domain NAGVMQNPRHLVRRRGQEARLRCSPMKGHSHVYWYRQLPEEGLKFMVYLQKENIIDESGMPKERFSAEFPKEGPSILRIQQVVRGDSAAYFCASSPGTGVSYEQYFGPGTRLTVT.

The CDR3 spells CASSAYGDSSTQYF. CDR3 DNA: TGTGCCAGCAGTGCCTATGGGGACAGTTCTACGCAGTATTTT. The chain carries TRBV25-1 and TRBJ2-3; 7 bases are a match to TRBD1. Germline assignment: CDR1 MGHDK and CDR2 SYGVNS. J was trimmed by 8 bases and V by 4 bases; bases with no gene match: 9. The CDR3 covers 14 residues.

Only a few counts were recorded for this clone. The V gene is TRBV30, the J gene TRBJ1-2, with 8 bases lining up with TRBD1. CDR1 GTSNPN and CDR2 SVGIG come from the germline V gene (reference sequence). V shed 0 bases and J 8 bases; nucleotides not matched to a gene: 11. CDR3 length: 15 residues. The CDR3 coding sequence is TGTGCCTGGAGTGTACAGCAGGGGGCAGTGGGCGGCTACACCTTC. It encodes CAWSVQQGAVGGYTF.